This T cell receptor (beta chain) is drawn from a study of regulatory T cells in long-lasting Graves disease. Time point indicated: newly diagnosed GD, antithyroid drugs for less than 3 months. TCR sequences were obtained from RNA taken from PBMCs. CDR3 regions were amplified by Arm-PCR using iRepertoire HTBI primers to build TCR beta libraries. TCRdb analysed the multiplex PCR reads with MiXCR anew, one entry per CDR3 protein. The profile shows 350,000 to 450,000 distinct CDR3 sequences, 10% to 15% of them singletons. There are a few counts of this clonotype. One base away lies a much larger clone, so this may be a sequencing read error. These same data were also listed under a study on T cells in Graves' hyperthyroidism and ophthalmopathy. According to that study: For Graves' hyperthyroidism to be stable, ophthalmopathy could not progress within 18 months. Not enrolled were patients with uncontrolled infection, other autoimmune disease, pregnancy or lactation. A set of HTBI primers served as the primers for a first-round RT-PCR of the TCR CDR3.

The sample here was peripheral blood mononuclear cells (PBMCs), taken at new diagnosis, from a patient treated with antithyroid drugs. The TCR sequence derives from a woman between 18 and 30 years old with Graves disease.

CDR3 coding DNA: TGTGCCAGCGGCTTAACCCCGCAGGGGGGGGGCTATGGCTACACCTTC. As protein: CASGLTPQGGGYGYTF. The rearrangement joins TRBV7-2 to TRBJ1-2; 7 bases match TRBD1. CDR1 and CDR2 (germline): SGHTA, FQGNSA. The length of the CDR3 is 16 residues. The full variable domain, with the rest looked up from reference TRBV7-2 and TRBJ1-2, is GAGVSQSPSNKVTEKGKDVELRCDPISGHTALYWYRQSLGQGLEFLIYFQGNSAPDKSGLPSDRFSAERTGGSVSTLTIQRTQQEDSAVYLCASGLTPQGGGYGYTFGSGTRLTVV.